This T cell receptor beta chain was found in a study of T-cell reconstitution after alpha-beta-depleted transplantation in children. Preparing the TCRbeta library involved the use of unique molecular identifiers. One entry per CDR3 protein results from TCRdb running MiXCR on the PCR reads. The sample yields fewer than 550,000 distinct CDR3 sequences, roughly a tenth seen once. Germline-derived CDR1 and CDR2 are DFQATT and SNEGSKA (reference sequence). The CDR3 totals 15 residues. The ends were cut back, 7 bases at V and 8 bases at J, with 24 bases in the middle. The input for sequencing was PBMCs from the stem cell graft donor, taken from the stem cell graft. The V call is TRBV20-1, the J call TRBJ2-4, with D tentatively TRBD1 (5 bases). This TCR was recovered from a human donor who donated a stem cell graft to a child with acute myeloid leukemia. The CDR3 DNA sequence: TGCAGTGTCCAGGTTCCTTGGGGCCCTAAAGACATTCAGTACTTC. This codes for CSVQVPWGPKDIQYF.